The source of this T cell receptor (beta chain) is a study of Ad26.COV2.S vaccination and SARS-CoV-2 variants. For the study at large: Donor got 5x10^10 or 1x10^11 viral particles of Ad26.COV2.S.

Treatment reported: about 20 received Ad26.COV2.S at low or high dose, single or two shots; 5 received placebo; per-sample allocation not given. Vaccine and placebo recipients were sampled on day 63 after the first injection. Here immunoSEQ multiplex PCR was the method, and the copy in TCRdb shows in-frame clones only, minus some. In the table there are about 350,000 clones, around 89% of which are singletons. V lost 1 base and J lost 10, with 11 bases in between. Germline V gives CDR1 MDHEN, CDR2 SYDVKM. The CDR3 has 13 amino acids. This chain links TRBV28 with TRBJ1-5; D remains ambiguous. The material was peripheral blood, obtained in a trial of Ad26.COV2.S vaccine versus placebo. This sequence originates from a person between 18 and 65 years old who received the Ad26.COV2.S COVID-19 vaccine or a placebo. This CDR3 is CASSLYGELPQHF. The CDR3 DNA reads as TGTGCCAGCAGTTTATACGGAGAGCTCCCCCAGCATTTT. Full variable domain (missing parts from reference TRBV28 and TRBJ1-5): DVKVTQSSRYLVKRTGEKVFLECVQDMDHENMFWYRQDPGLGLRLIYFSYDVKMKEKGDIPEGYSVSREKKERFSLILESASTNQTSMYLCASSLYGELPQHFGDGTRLSIL.